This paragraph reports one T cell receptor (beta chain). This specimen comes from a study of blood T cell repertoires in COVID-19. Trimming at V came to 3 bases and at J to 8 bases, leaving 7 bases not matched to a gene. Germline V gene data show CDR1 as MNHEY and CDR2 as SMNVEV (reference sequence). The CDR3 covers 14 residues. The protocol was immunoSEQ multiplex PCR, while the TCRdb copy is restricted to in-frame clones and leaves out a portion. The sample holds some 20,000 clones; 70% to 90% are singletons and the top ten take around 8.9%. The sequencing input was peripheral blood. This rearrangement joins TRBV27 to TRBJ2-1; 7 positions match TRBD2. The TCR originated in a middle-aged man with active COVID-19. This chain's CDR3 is CASSLRDYGDEQFF. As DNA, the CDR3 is TGTGCCAGCAGTTTGCGGGACTACGGGGATGAGCAGTTCTTC.